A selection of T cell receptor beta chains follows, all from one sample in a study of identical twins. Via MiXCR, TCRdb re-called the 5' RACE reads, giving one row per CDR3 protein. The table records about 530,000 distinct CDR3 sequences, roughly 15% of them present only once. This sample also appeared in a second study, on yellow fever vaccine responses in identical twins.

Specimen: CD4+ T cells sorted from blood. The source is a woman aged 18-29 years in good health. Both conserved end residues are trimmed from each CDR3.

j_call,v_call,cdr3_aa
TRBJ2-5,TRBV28,ASSRDGYQETQY
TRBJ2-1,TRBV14,ASSQEGGARNEQF
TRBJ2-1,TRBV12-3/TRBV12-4,ASSLGLALNNEQF
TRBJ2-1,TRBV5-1,ASSPLSGGDYYNEQF
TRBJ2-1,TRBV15,ATSKLLAGVVEQF
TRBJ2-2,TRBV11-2,ASSFTLTGELF
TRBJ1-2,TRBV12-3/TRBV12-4,ASSSNTGGSGYT
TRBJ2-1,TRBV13,ASSLGGRALNEQF
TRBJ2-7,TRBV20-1,SAGNRDRGKYEQY
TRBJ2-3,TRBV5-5,ASSLVGQRGAGADTQY
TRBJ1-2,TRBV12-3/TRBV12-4,ASSSSGTGGWGYGYT
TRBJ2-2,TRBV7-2,ASVRAKRDGELF
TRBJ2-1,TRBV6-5,ASSYGGSSYNEQF
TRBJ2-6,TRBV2,ASSEELSSGANVLT
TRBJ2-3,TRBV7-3,ASSPNPGGAGTDTQY
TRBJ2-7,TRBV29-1,SVSSGAYEQY
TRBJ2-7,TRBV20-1,SAFSGTRMEQY
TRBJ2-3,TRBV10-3,ATIRAQLTDTQY
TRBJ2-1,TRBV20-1,SARGLAPIEQF
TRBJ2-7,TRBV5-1,ASTGTPGSYEQY
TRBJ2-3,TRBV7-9,ASSFSGATDTQY
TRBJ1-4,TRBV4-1,ASSQDTRDEKLF
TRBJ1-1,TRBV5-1,ASSLGFSLDRGLVYTEAF
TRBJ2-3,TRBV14,ASSQGTVSTDTQY
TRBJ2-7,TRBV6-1,ASATGVREYEQY
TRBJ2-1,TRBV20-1,SARANEQF
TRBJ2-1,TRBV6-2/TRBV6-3,ASSYSDYSGSAQF
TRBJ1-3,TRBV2,ASSGGNTIY
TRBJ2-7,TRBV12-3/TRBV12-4,ASSFFEGSYEQY
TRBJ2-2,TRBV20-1,SARARTSGTGELF
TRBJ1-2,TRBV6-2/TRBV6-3,ASRPFGEGNYGYT
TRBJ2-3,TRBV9,ASSATGTHVGGTDTQY
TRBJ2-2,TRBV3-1,ACSPPAGDSNTGELF
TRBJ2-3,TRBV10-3,AISVVGDLSTDTQY
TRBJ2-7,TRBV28,ASSYPTISEQY
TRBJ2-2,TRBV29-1,SGTRGVGAGELF
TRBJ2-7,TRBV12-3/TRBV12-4,ASSLAGSYEQY
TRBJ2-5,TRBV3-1,ASSQSGTQIGKETQY
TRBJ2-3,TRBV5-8,ASSLPPGVFTDTQY
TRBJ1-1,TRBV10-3,AISEPGQGFFAEAF
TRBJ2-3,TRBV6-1,ASSPRGRLRTDTQY
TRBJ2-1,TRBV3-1,ASSPGRGTYNEQF
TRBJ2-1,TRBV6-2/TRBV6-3,ASRPPQAVYNEQF
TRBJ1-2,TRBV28,ASMDRVYGYT
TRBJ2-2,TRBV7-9,ASSSAGFTGELF
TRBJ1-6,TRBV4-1,ASKAGQSSYNSPLH
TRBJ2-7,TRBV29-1,SVGTGAYEQY
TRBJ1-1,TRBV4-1,ASSRPGVRNTEAF
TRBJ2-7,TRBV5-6,ASSISGTGLYEQY